The 14 T cell receptor beta chains given below trace back to one sample, sequenced in a study of shared clonotypes between healthy human individuals. Produced via immunoSEQ multiplex PCR; TCRdb's table is partial and in-frame only. The top ten hold roughly 1% of the sample, which has roughly 1,800,000 clones, approximately 94% seen once. Terminally differentiated effector memory CD45RA+ cells were excluded from the naive CD8 cells, which were CD45RO-negative and positively selected for CCR7. The sequencing input was naive CD8+ T cells sorted from blood. These TCRs come from a man aged 18 to 30 in good health.

This clone was counted between two and nine times. DNA for the CDR3: TGCGCCAGCAGCACCGAGCGGGCGTTGGGCTACACCTTC. Residues: CASSTERALGYTF. The J gene is TRBJ1-2, the V gene TRBV4-1; D uncertain. This CDR3 region has 13 residues. The germline CDR1 and CDR2 sequences are MGHRA and YSYEKL. V lost 5 bases and J lost 8, with 15 bases in between.

The V and J genes are TRBV7-9 and TRBJ1-1, with 10 bases that match TRBD1. Germline V gene lookup returns CDR1 SEHNR and CDR2 FQNEAQ (reference sequence). V was pared by 5 bases and J by 1 base, with 10 bases of the junction left unmatched. The CDR3 is 17 amino acids. CDR3 coding DNA: TGTGCCAGCAGCCCCCCCGGGACAGGGGAAAGGAACACTGAAGCTTTCTTT. This sequence encodes CASSPPGTGERNTEAFF.

This chain joins TRBV7-8 and TRBJ2-2; 8 bases are shared with TRBD2. The V gene end was trimmed by 5 bases and the J gene end by 1 base; junction bases not matched to a gene: 6. Germline V gene sequence: CDR1 SGHVS, CDR2 FQNEAQ. This CDR3 is built from 16 residues. CDR3 sequence reads: CASSPWLAGNTGELFF. Written as DNA, the CDR3 is TGTGCCAGCAGCCCGTGGCTAGCGGGGAACACCGGGGAGCTGTTTTTT.

This rearrangement joins TRBV6-1 to TRBJ2-7; a possible D gene is TRBD2 (6 bases). CDR1 and CDR2 from the germline V gene are MNHNS and SASEGT. Between the trimmed V and J ends, which lost 1 base and 3 bases, there was a span of 13 bases. The CDR3 runs to 15 residues. The CDR3 DNA reads as TGTGCCAGCAGTGAAGAGCTAGGGACTTACTACGAGCAGTACTTC. It encodes CASSEELGTYYEQYF.

On this clone: This CDR3 is also generated by other DNA sequences in the sample. CDR3 DNA: TGCAGTGCTAGGGAGGGGGCTGAAGCTTTCTTT. It codes for CSAREGAEAFF. The chain recombines TRBV20-1 with TRBJ1-1; D is possibly TRBD1 (6 bases). Trimming pared 3 bases from V and 6 bases from J, leaving 8 bases between. Germline-derived CDR1 and CDR2 are DFQATT and SNEGSKA (reference sequence). The CDR3 loop spans 11 amino acids.

As for this clone: This specimen includes other DNA sequences encoding the same CDR3. V is TRBV19 and J is TRBJ2-7, with D unclear. V shed 6 bases and J shed 5 bases, with 11 bases lying between them. CDR3 length: 12 residues. The germline V gene has CDR1 LNHDA and CDR2 SQIVND (reference sequence). The DNA of the CDR3 is TGTGCCAGTAGCCCTACGGGCGACGAGCAGTACTTC. It yields the protein CASSPTGDEQYF.

The chain combines TRBV28 with TRBJ2-3; D is unclear. Trimming removed 3 bases from V and 0 bases from J, with 4 bases in between. Germline V gene data show CDR1 as MDHEN and CDR2 as SYDVKM. The CDR3 runs 13 residues. CDR3 sequence reads: CASSFFSTDTQYF. The CDR3 DNA follows: TGTGCCAGCAGTTTTTTTAGCACAGATACGCAGTATTTT.

This chain uses TRBV28 with TRBJ2-2; TRBD1 aligns across 9 bases. CDR3 length equals 16 residues. Germline assignment: CDR1 MDHEN and CDR2 SYDVKM. V shed 4 bases, J shed 3 bases, and the junction held 6 bases outside the gene matches. CDR3 coding DNA: TGTGCCAGCAGTTCTACAGGGGGCTGGGACACCGGGGAGCTGTTTTTT. This sequence encodes CASSSTGGWDTGELFF.

This sequence joins TRBV5-5 and TRBJ2-5; 8 nucleotides agree with TRBD1. The CDR3 sequence is 14 residues long. Germline V gene lookup returns CDR1 SGHKS and CDR2 YYEKEE (reference sequence). V gave up 4 bases and J gave up 5 bases; unmatched junction bases: 7. The CDR3 DNA reads TGTGCCAGCAGCATTAGCCGGGACAGGGAGACCCAGTACTTC. As protein: CASSISRDRETQYF.

The chain couples TRBV4-1 to TRBJ2-2, with unresolved D. In germline, CDR1 is MGHRA, CDR2 YSYEKL. The CDR3 is 15 amino acids. The ends were cut back, 3 bases at V and 5 bases at J, with 13 bases in the middle. CDR3 amino acids: CASSHVLSNTGELFF. In DNA, the CDR3 is TGCGCCAGCAGCCACGTACTGAGCAATACCGGGGAGCTGTTTTTT.

J is TRBJ2-1 and V is TRBV7-9; D could derive from TRBD1 or TRBD2 (6 bases each). CDR3 length: 16 amino acids. Trimming removed 0 bases at V and 8 bases at J, with 17 bases between. CDR1 and CDR2 from the germline V gene are SEHNR and FQNEAQ (reference sequence). CDR3 sequence reads: CASSLALAGGGDEQFF. In DNA form, the CDR3 reads TGTGCCAGCAGCTTAGCCCTGGCTGGGGGCGGGGATGAGCAGTTCTTC.

Comments on this clone: The same CDR3 can be traced to other DNA sequences in this sample. The chain is built from TRBV4-1 and TRBJ2-7; a possible D gene is TRBD1 (6 bases). The CDR3 extends over 14 amino acids. V was pared by 0 bases and J by 2 bases, with 8 bases between. In germline, CDR1 is MGHRA, CDR2 YSYEKL. CDR3 coding DNA: TGCGCCAGCAGCCAAGAGCGGACAGCCTACGAGCAGTACTTC. Its translation is CASSQERTAYEQYF.

This chain joins TRBV7-6 and TRBJ2-3, with a weak D call TRBD2 (5 bases). V was shortened by 5 bases and J by 0 bases, with 12 bases between the two germline ends. Germline values: CDR1 SGHVS, CDR2 FNYEAQ. CDR3 length: 15 residues. The CDR3 is CASSPEVASTDTQYF. The CDR3 region has the DNA TGTGCCAGCAGCCCGGAGGTGGCTAGCACAGATACGCAGTATTTT.

The chain carries TRBV9 and TRBJ2-1; tentative D call: TRBD2 (5 bases). Germline CDR1 reads SGDLS; CDR2 reads YYNGEE. The CDR3 has 16 residues. Trimming stripped 6 bases from V and 1 base from J, with 17 bases between. CDR3 loop: CASTLVREGSYNEQFF. In DNA, the CDR3 is TGTGCCAGCACCCTGGTGAGGGAAGGGTCCTACAATGAGCAGTTCTTC.